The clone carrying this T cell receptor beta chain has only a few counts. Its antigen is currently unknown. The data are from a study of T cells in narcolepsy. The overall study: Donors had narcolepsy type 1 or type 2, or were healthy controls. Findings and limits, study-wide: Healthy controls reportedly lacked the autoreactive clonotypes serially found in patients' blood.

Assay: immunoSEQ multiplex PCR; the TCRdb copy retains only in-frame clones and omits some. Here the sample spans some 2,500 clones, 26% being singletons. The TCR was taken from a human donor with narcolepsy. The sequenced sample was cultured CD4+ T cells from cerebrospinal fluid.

The CDR3 DNA reads TGCGCCAGCAGCTTCGGGGGGAGGGGAGAGACCCAGTACTTC. As protein: CASSFGGRGETQYF. The V and J genes are TRBV5-1 and TRBJ2-5, with TRBD2 identical over 7 bases. This CDR3 is 14 amino acids long. Per the germline V gene, CDR1 is SGHRS and CDR2 is YFSETQ. The V gene end was trimmed by 2 bases and the J gene end by 4 bases; junction bases not matched to a gene: 5. The whole variable domain, remainder taken from reference TRBV5-1 and TRBJ2-5, is KAGVTQTPRYLIKTRGQQVTLSCSPISGHRSVSWYQQTPGQGLQFLFEYFSETQRNKGNFPGRFSGRQFSNSRSEMNVSTLELGDSALYLCASSFGGRGETQYFGPGTRLLVL.